Included here is one TCR beta chain sequence, with context. A much larger clone is a single base away; this may be a read error. CDR3 size: 14 residues. Trimming left V 5 bases short and J 5 bases short, with 13 bases between. CDR1 and CDR2 from the germline V gene are MNHNS and SASEGT. There were TCR beta CDR3 regions amplified from RNA transcripts. Initially, a first-round RT-PCR of the TCR CDR3 employed the HTBI primer set. TCRdb re-derived calls from the multiplex PCR reads in MiXCR, one entry per CDR3 protein. The repertoire holds about 480,000 distinct CDR3 sequences, with under 15% as singletons. These data are taken from a study of T cells in Graves' hyperthyroidism and ophthalmopathy. Study overall: Any treatment followed the collection of peripheral blood at initial diagnosis.

Graves' hyperthyroidism without ophthalmopathy progression within 18 months was termed stable. The clonotype was recovered from a woman under 30 with Graves' hyperthyroidism. The chain has TRBV6-1 and TRBJ2-1, with a tentative D call TRBD2 (5 bases). The material sequenced was blood. The CDR3 sequence is CASSKGEAHNEQFF. CDR3 coding DNA: TGTGCCAGCAGTAAGGGAGAGGCGCACAATGAGCAGTTCTTC.